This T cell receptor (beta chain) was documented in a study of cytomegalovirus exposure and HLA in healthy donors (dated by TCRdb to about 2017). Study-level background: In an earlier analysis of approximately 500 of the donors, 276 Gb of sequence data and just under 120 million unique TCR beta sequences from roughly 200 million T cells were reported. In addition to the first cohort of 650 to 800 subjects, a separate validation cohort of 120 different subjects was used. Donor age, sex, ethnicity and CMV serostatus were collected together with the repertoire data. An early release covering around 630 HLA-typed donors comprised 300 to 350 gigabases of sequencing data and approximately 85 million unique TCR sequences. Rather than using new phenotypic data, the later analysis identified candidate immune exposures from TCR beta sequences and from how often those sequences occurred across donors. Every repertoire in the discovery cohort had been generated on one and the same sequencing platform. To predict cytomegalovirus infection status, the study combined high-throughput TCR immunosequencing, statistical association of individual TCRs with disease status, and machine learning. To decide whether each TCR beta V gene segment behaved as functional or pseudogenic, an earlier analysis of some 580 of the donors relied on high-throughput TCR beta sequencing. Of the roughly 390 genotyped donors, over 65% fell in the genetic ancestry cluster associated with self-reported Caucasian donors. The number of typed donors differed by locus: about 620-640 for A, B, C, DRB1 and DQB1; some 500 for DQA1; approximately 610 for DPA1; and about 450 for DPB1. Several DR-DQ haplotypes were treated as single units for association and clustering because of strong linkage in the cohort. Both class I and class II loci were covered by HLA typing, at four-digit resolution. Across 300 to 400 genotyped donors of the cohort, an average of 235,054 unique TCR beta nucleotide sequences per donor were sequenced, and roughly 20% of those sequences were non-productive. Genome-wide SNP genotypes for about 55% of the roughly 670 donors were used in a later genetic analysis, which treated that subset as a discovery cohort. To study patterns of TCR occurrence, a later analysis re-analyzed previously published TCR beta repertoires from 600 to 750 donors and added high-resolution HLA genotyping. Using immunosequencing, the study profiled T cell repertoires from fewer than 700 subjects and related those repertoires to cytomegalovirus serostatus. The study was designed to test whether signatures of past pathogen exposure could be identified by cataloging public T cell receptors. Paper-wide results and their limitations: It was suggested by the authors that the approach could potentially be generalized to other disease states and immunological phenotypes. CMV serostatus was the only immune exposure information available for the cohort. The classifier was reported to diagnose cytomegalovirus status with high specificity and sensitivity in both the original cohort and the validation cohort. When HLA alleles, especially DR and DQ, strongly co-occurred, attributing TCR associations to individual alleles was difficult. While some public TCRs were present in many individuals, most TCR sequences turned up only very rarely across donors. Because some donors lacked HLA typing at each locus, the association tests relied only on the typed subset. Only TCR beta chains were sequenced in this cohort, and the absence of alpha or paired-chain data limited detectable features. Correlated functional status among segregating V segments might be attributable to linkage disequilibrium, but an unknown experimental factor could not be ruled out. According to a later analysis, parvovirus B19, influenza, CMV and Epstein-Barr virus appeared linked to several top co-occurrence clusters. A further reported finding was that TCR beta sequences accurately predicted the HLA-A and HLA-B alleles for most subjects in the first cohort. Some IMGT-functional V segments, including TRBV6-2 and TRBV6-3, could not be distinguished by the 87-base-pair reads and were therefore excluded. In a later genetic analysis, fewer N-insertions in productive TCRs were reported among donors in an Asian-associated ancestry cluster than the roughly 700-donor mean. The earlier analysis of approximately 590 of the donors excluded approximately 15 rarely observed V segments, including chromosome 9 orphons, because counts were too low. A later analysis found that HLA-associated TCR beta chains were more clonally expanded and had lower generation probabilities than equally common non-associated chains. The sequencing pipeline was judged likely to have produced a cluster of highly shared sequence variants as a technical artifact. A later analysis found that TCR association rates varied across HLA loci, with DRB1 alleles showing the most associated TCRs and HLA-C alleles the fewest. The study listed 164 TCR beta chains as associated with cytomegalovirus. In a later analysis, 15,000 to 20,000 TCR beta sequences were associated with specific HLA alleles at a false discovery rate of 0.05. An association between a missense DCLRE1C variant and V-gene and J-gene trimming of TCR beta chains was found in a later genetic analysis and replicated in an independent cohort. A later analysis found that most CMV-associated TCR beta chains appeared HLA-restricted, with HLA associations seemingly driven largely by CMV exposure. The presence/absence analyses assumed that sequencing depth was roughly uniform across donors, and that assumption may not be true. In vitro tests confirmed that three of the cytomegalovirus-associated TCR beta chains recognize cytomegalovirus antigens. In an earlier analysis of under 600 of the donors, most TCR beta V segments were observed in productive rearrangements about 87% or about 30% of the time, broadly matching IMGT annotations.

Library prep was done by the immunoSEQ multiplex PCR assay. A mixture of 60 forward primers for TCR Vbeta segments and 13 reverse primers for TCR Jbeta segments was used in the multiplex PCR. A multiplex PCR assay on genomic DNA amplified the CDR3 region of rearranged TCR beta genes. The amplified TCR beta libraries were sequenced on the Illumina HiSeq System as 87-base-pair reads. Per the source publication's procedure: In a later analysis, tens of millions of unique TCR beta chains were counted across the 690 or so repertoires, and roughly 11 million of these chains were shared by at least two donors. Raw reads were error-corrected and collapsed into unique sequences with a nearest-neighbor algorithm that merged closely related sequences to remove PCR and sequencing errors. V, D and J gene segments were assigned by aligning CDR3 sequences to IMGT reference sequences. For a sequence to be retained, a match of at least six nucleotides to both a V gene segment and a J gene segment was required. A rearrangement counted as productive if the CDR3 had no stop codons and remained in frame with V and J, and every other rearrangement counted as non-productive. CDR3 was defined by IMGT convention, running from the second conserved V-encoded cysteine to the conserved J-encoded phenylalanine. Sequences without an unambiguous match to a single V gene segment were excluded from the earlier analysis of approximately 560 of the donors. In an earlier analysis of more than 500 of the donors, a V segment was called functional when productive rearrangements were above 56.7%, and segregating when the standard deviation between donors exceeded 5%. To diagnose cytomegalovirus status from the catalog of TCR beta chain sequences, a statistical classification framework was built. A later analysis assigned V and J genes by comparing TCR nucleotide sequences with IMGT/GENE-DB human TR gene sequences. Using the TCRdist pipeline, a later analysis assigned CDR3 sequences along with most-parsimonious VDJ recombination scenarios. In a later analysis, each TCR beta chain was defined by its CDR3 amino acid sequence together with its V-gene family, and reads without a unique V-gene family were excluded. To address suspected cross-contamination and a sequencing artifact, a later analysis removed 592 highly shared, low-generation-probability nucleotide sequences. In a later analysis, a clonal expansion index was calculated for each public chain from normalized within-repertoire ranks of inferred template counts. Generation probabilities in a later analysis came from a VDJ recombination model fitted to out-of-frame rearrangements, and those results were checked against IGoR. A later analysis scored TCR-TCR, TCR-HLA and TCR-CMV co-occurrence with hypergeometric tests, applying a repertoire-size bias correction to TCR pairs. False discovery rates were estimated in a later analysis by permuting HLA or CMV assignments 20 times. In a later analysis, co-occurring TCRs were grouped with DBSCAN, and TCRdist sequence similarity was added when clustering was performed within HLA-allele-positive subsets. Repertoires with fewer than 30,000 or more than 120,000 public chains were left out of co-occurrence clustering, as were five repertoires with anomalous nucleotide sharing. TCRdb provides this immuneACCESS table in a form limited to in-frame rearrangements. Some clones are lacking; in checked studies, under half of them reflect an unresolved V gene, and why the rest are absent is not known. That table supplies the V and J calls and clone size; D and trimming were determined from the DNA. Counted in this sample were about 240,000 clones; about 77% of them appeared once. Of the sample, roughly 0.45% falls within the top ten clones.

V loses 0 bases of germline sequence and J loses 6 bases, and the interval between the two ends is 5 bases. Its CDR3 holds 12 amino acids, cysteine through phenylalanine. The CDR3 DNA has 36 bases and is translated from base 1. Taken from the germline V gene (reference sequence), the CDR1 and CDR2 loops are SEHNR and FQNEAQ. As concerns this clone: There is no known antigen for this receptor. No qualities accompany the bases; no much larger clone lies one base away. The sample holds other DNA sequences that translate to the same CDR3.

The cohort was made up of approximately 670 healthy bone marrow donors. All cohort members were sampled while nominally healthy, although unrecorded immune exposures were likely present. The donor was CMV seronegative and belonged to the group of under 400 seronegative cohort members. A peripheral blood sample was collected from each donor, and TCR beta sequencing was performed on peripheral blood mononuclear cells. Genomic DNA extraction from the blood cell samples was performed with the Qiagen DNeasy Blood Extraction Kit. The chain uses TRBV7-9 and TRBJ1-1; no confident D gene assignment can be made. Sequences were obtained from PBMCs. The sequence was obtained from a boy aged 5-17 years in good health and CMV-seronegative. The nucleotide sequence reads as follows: TGTGCCAGCAGCTTAGCCGTATCTGAAGCTTTCTTT. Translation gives CASSLAVSEAFF.